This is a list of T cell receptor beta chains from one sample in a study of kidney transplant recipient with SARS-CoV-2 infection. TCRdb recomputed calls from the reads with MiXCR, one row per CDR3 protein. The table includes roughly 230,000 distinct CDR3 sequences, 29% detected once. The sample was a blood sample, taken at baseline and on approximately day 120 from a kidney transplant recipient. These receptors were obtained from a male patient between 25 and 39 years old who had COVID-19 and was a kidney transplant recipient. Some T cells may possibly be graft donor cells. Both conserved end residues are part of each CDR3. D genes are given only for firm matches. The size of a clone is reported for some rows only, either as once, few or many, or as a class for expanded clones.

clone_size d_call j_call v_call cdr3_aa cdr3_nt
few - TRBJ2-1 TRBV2 CASSETSIYNEQFF TGTGCCAGCAGTGAAACTAGTATCTACAATGAGCAGTTCTTC
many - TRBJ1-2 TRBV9 CASNNPELYGYTF TGTGCCAGCAATAACCCAGAGCTATATGGCTACACCTTC
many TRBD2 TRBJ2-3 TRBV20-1 CSAGTSVDTQYF TGCAGCGCCGGGACTAGCGTGGATACGCAGTATTTT
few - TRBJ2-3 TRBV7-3 CASSSFGEGETDTQYF TGTGCCAGCAGCTCCTTTGGGGAGGGGGAAACGGATACGCAGTATTTT
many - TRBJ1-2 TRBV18 CASSRGLTGDYGYTF TGTGCCAGCTCAAGAGGACTAACTGGAGACTATGGCTACACCTTC
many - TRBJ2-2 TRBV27 CASSQRRDFLANTGELFF TGTGCCAGCAGTCAACGCCGGGACTTCCTCGCGAACACCGGGGAGCTGTTTTTT
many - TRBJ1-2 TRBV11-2 CASSLGILPMGGYTF TGTGCCAGCAGCCTCGGGATTCTCCCTATGGGCGGCTACACCTTC
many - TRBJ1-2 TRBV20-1 CSARRTGVEGYTF TGCAGTGCTAGGCGCACAGGAGTTGAGGGCTACACCTTC
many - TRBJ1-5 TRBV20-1 CSARDDNSNQPQHF TGCAGTGCTAGAGACGACAACAGCAATCAGCCCCAGCATTTT
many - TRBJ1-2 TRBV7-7 CASSCGPKCRKTYGYTF TGTGCCAGCAGCTGTGGACCTAAGTGCCGAAAGACCTATGGCTACACCTTC
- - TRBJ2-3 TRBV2 CASSFDRVSTDTQYF TGTGCCAGCAGTTTTGACCGAGTCAGCACAGATACGCAGTATTTT
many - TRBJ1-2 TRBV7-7 CASSIIFKCRKTYGYTF TGTGCCAGCAGCATCATATTTAAGTGCCGAAAGACCTATGGCTACACCTTC
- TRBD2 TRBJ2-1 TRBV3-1 CASSQGGLAGRVEQFF TGTGCCAGCAGCCAAGGGGGGCTAGCGGGCCGCGTTGAGCAGTTCTTC
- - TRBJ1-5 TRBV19 CASSVATESNQPQHF TGTGCCAGTAGCGTAGCGACAGAGAGCAATCAGCCCCAGCATTTT
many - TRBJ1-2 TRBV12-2 CASRTPRTPRKTYGYTF TGTGCAAGTCGCACTCCAAGGACTCCACGAAAGACCTATGGCTACACCTTC
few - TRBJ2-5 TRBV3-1 CASSKFNPISFSETQYF TGTGCCAGCAGCAAGTTTAATCCCATTTCTTTCTCTGAGACCCAGTACTTC
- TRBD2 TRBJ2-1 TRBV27 CASSLLPSGLAGYNEQFF TGTGCCAGCAGTTTATTGCCTAGTGGACTAGCGGGGTACAATGAGCAGTTCTTC
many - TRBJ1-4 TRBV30 CAWSQKGGKTNEKLFF TGTGCCTGGAGTCAAAAGGGCGGGAAAACGAATGAAAAACTGTTTTTT
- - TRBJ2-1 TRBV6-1 CASSEVLNSYNEQFF TGTGCCAGCAGTGAAGTTTTGAACTCCTACAATGAGCAGTTCTTC
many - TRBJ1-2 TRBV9 CASSVDGDGYTF TGTGCCAGCAGCGTAGACGGGGATGGCTACACCTTC
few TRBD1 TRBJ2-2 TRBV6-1 CASSEVGRGHTGELFF TGTGCCAGCAGTGAAGTGGGCAGGGGGCATACCGGGGAGCTGTTTTTT
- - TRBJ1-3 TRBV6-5 CASRRIGRDTIYF TGTGCCAGCAGGAGAATCGGTAGAGACACCATATATTTT
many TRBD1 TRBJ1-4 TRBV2 CASSRQGATNEKLFF TGTGCCAGCAGTCGCCAGGGGGCAACTAATGAAAAACTGTTTTTT
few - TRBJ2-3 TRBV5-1 CASSLNGDTQYF TGCGCCAGCAGCTTGAATGGAGATACGCAGTATTTT
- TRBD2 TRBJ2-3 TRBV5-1 CASSLEPSGTTDTRYF TGCGCCAGCAGCTTGGAACCTAGCGGGACCACAGATACGCGGTATTTT
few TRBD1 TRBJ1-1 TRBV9 CASSIGNRGTEAFF TGTGCCAGCAGCATAGGGAACAGGGGCACTGAAGCTTTCTTT
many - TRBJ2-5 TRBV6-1 CASSEIVETQYF TGTGCCAGCAGTGAAATCGTCGAGACCCAGTACTTC
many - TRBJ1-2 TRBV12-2 CASREYKTPRKTYGYTF TGTGCAAGTCGCGAGTATAAGACTCCACGAAAGACCTATGGCTACACCTTC
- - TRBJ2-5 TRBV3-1 CASSPKVPIPFSETQYF TGTGCCAGCAGCCCGAAGGTTCCCATTCCTTTCTCTGAGACCCAGTACTTC
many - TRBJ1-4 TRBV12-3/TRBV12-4 CASRTPGATNEKLFF TGTGCCAGCAGGACCCCGGGGGCAACTAATGAAAAACTGTTTTTT
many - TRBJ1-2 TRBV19 CASSHVATNRKTYGYTF TGTGCCAGTAGTCATGTTGCGACAAATCGAAAGACCTATGGCTACACCTTC
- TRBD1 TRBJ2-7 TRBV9 CAGSVGGTGSYEQYF TGTGCCGGCAGCGTAGGAGGGACAGGGTCCTACGAGCAGTACTTC
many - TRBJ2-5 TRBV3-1 CASSGGVPISFSETQYF TGTGCCAGCAGCGGCGGTGTTCCCATTTCTTTCTCTGAGACCCAGTACTTC
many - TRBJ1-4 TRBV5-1 CASSLDGRPLGSTNEKLFF TGCGCCAGCAGCTTGGACGGCAGGCCGTTGGGTTCAACTAATGAAAAACTGTTTTTT
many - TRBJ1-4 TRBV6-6 CASSYGPTTTNEKLFF TGTGCCAGCAGTTACGGACCGACGACAACTAATGAAAAACTGTTTTTT
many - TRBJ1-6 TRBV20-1 CSARDHGTNSPLHF TGCAGTGCTAGAGATCATGGCACCAATTCACCCCTCCACTTT
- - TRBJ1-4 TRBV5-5 CAGSSISGYATNEKLFF TGTGCCGGCAGCTCGATCTCGGGGTATGCAACTAACGAAAAACTGTTTTTT
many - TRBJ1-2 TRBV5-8 CASNWAHPRKTYGYTF TGTGCCAGCAACTGGGCTCATCCACGAAAGACCTATGGCTACACCTTC
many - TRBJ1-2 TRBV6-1 CASSAEEECRKTYGYTF TGTGCCAGCAGTGCGGAAGAGGAATGTAGAAAGACCTATGGCTACACCTTC
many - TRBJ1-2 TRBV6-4 CASSPVFSHGKTYGYTF TGTGCCAGCAGTCCAGTATTCTCACACGGAAAGACCTATGGCTACACCTTC
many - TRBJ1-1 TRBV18 CASSTDWNTEAFF TGTGCCAGCTCAACAGACTGGAACACTGAAGCTTTCTTT
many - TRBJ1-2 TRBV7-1 CASSVSHHEGKTYGYTF TGTGCCAGCAGCGTGTCGCATCACGAGGGAAAGACCTATGGCTACACCTTC
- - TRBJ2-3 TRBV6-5 CASSYSIFAFRKDTQYF TGTGCCAGCAGTTACTCGATTTTTGCCTTCCGTAAAGATACGCAGTATTTT
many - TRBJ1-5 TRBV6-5 CASSESGPAQPQHF TGTGCCAGCAGTGAGAGTGGCCCAGCTCAGCCCCAGCATTTT
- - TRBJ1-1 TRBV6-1 CASREVEAFF TGTGCCAGCAGGGAAGTGGAAGCTTTCTTT
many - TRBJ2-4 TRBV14 CASSQDTSRGRAKNIQYF TGTGCCAGCAGCCAAGATACTTCGAGGGGCCGAGCCAAAAACATTCAGTACTTC
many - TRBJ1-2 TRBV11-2 CASSTNRTSRKTYGYTF TGTGCCAGCAGCACTAATAGAACAAGCAGAAAGACCTATGGCTACACCTTC
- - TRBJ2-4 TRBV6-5 CASSYSTLGPGKAKNIQYF TGTGCCAGCAGTTACTCGACGTTGGGGCCAGGGAAAGCCAAAAACATTCAGTACTTC
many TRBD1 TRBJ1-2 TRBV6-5 CASSLITGTANYGYTF TGTGCCAGCAGTTTAATAACCGGGACAGCTAACTATGGCTACACCTTC
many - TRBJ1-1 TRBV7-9 CASSLAKRRGEAFF TGTGCCAGCAGCTTAGCTAAGAGGCGGGGGGAAGCTTTCTTT
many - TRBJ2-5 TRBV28 CASSSWETQYF TGTGCCAGCAGTTCGTGGGAGACCCAGTACTTC
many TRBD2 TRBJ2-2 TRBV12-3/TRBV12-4 CASSLMLAGAGELFF TGTGCCAGCAGTTTAATGCTAGCGGGGGCCGGGGAGCTGTTTTTT
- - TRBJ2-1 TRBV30 CAWRGGGSSYNEQFF TGTGCCTGGAGAGGGGGGGGTAGCTCCTACAATGAGCAGTTCTTC
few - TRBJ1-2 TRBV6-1 CASSRSWPYGKTYGYTF TGTGCCAGCAGTAGGTCATGGCCTTACGGAAAGACCTATGGCTACACCTTC
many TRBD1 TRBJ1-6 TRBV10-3 CAIRGTGNSPLHF TGTGCCATCAGGGGGACAGGGAACTCACCCCTCCACTTT
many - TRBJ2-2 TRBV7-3 CASSHRNTGELFF TGTGCCAGCAGCCACCGAAACACCGGGGAGCTGTTTTTT
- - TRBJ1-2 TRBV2 CASSLLAYRWKTYGYTF TGTGCCAGCAGTTTGCTAGCTTACCGATGGAAGACCTATGGCTACACCTTC
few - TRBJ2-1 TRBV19 CASSFVARNYNEQFF TGTGCCAGTAGTTTCGTGGCGCGGAACTACAATGAGCAGTTCTTC